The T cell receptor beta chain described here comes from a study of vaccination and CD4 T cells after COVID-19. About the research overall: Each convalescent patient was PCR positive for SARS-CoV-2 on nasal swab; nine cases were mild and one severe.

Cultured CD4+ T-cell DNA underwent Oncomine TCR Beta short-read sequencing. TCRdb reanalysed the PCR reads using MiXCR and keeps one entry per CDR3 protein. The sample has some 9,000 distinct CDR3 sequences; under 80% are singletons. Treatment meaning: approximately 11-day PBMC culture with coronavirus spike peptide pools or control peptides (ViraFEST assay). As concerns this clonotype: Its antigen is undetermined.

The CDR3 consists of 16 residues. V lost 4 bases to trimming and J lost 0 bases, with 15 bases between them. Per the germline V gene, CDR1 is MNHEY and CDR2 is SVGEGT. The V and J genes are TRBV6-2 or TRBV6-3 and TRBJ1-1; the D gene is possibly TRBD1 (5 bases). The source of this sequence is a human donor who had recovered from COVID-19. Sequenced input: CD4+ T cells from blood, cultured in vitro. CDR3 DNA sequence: TGTGCCAGCAGTTCCCCGGGGGGAGTATTGAACACTGAAGCTTTCTTT. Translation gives CASSSPGGVLNTEAFF.